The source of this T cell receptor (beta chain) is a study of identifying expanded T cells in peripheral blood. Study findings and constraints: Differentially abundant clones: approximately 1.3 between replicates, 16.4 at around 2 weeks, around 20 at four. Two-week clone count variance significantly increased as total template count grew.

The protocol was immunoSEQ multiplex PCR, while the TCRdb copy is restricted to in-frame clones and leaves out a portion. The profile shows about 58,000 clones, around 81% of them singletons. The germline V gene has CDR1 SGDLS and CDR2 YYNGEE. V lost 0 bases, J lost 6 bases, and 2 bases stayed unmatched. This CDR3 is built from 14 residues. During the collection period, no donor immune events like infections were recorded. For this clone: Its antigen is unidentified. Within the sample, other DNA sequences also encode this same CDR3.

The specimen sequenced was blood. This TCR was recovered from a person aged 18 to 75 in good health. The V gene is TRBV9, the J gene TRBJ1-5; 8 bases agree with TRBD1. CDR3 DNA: TGTGCCAGCAGCGTAGGGACAGGGAGTCAGCCCCAGCATTTT. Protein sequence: CASSVGTGSQPQHF. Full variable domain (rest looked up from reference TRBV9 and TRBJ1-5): DSGVTQTPKHLITATGQRVTLRCSPRSGDLSVYWYQQSLDQGLQFLIQYYNGEERAKGNILERFSAQQFPDLHSELNLSSLELGDSALYFCASSVGTGSQPQHFGDGTRLSIL.